This T cell receptor beta chain is drawn from a study of T cells after yellow fever vaccination. Study-wide background: Low-cell-number fractions were prepared with SMART-Seq v4 Ultra Low Input. Study-wide findings and caveats: For sorted memory subsets on day 0, almost all vaccine-responding clonotypes were undetectable. Abundant clonotypes (contaminants from the bulk population) could be present in FACS-sorted repertoires.

The CDR3 is made up of 15 amino acids. Germline CDR1 reads DFQATT; CDR2 reads SNEGSKA (reference sequence). Trimming cost V 3 bases and J 8 bases, with 21 bases left between them. TCRdb processed the 5' RACE reads anew with MiXCR; each CDR3 protein has one entry. The sample comprises approximately 27,000 distinct CDR3 sequences, less than 7% of which are singletons, and roughly 12% rests with the top ten. This clonotype was seen repeatedly, ten times or more. This TCR was recovered from a man aged 25 to 45 who received the YFV17D yellow fever vaccine. The sample in question was PBMCs, either bulk or a sorted T-cell subset (CD4+, CD8+, memory, or dextramer-sorted; not recorded which), obtained 15 days after the yellow fever booster vaccination. This chain uses TRBV20-1 with TRBJ2-3, with D perhaps given as TRBD1 or TRBD2 (6 bases each). The chain's CDR3 is CSARDGGEGVVTQYF. As DNA, the CDR3 is TGCAGTGCTAGGGACGGGGGCGAGGGTGTGGTTACGCAGTATTTT.